This T cell receptor beta chain was sequenced for a study of identical twins. TCRdb analysed the 5' RACE reads with MiXCR anew, one entry per CDR3 protein. Of 500,000 to 700,000 distinct CDR3 sequences in the sample, about 7% were seen once. The CDR3 length is 15 residues. V lost 1 base and J 5 bases, leaving 13 bases between the germline ends. Germline CDR1 reads MGHRA; CDR2 reads YSYEKL. This clonotype was seen more than once but under ten times. The same data also went into a second study, on yellow fever vaccine responses in identical twins.

Sequenced input: PBMCs. The chain employs TRBV4-1 and TRBJ2-3; a possible D gene is TRBD1 (5 bases). This TCR was sampled from a woman aged 18-29 years in good health. CDR3 nucleotide sequence: TGCGCCAGCAGCCAAGGCCAGGGTAGTAAAGATACGCAGTATTTT. It is translated as CASSQGQGSKDTQYF.